The sequence of this TCR beta chain was determined in a study of siplizumab effects on memory and regulatory T cells (dated by TCRdb to between 2019 and 2020). Turning to the overall study: The effect of the anti-CD2 antibody siplizumab on alloreactive T-cell subsets was examined in allogeneic mixed lymphocyte reactions constructed from human PBMCs. Overall results and qualifications from the work: The cumulative frequency of alloreactive sequences traceable to unstimulated CD4+ memory T cells was significantly reduced by siplizumab. No functional confirmation was obtained for the suppressive function of proliferating Tregs from siplizumab cultures. Among mappable alloreactive CD4+ clones, an average Treg-derived fraction of about 69% was observed with siplizumab, compared with 25% to 30% in control reactions. For roughly 75-96% of proliferating CD4+ or CD8+ clones, no naive or memory phenotype could be assigned. Sequences below about 10^-5 frequency were poorly captured, so only a minor fraction of alloreactive clones could be mapped to unstimulated subsets. Greater diversity appeared to be present in unstimulated naive T cells than in memory T cells, and a substantial contribution to the alloresponse seemed to be made by naive cells.

Turning to this clone: The antigen it recognizes is unknown. No per-base quality is available; no much larger clone lies one base away.

Sorted unstimulated T cells and proliferating T cells recovered from mixed lymphocyte reactions were subjected to TCRbeta CDR3 sequencing. Fresh whole blood from ten HLA-typed healthy donors served as the source for isolating PBMCs. To map where alloreactive clones came from, unstimulated CD4+ regulatory T cells were FACS-sorted. V has 5 bases trimmed and J has 2 bases trimmed; junction bases matching no gene number 5. Including cysteine and phenylalanine, the CDR3 has 14 amino acids. CDR3 DNA is the only sequence kept; it has 42 bases, read in frame from the first base. The germline V gene yields ENHRY for CDR1 and SYGVKD for CDR2. Receptors were amplified or captured by the immunoSEQ multiplex PCR assay. Roughly 10^5 TCR templates per sample were assayed on the deep sequencing platform. Genomic DNA extracted from sorted T cells was used for TCRbeta CDR3 sequencing. Regarding the original processing steps: Clonal analysis of TCRbeta CDR3 data was done in the R programming language. Unstimulated samples were compared with post-reaction CFSE-low samples to define alloreactive CD4+ and CD8+ clones. By matching sequences to the repertoires of sorted unstimulated Treg and non-Treg cells, each alloreactive CD4+ clone was assigned a regulatory or non-regulatory origin. TCRdb's version of the immuneACCESS table is confined to in-frame rearrangements and falls short of the full clone set. An unresolved V gene accounts for under half of the shortfall where checked; the remainder is of unknown origin. That table gives V, J and clone size, and the DNA gave D and trimming. This sample lists roughly 120,000 clones; 90% to 95% were detected once. The ten largest clones represent approximately 0.75% of the sample.

Sequencing was performed on Tregs sorted from blood. Rearrangement joined TRBV10-3 to TRBJ1-1, with 7 bases aligning to TRBD1. The TCR originated in a human donor in good health. DNA sequence: TGTGCCATCAGTAGGACAGGAGCTAACACTGAAGCTTTCTTT. Protein translation: CAISRTGANTEAFF.